This TCR beta chain is from a study of molecular identifiers for immune sequencing clone quantification. Previously published methods and listed TCR primers were used for the bulk TCR libraries. TCRdb analysed the PCR reads with MiXCR anew, one entry per CDR3 protein. The profile shows about 320,000 distinct CDR3 sequences, about a fifth of them singletons. Note on this clonotype: Germline and junction disagree at one end, which may indicate a read error.

Sequenced material: naive CD8+ T cells from blood, with Jurkat cell RNA spiked in. Subset: FACS-sorted CD8+CD4-CCR7+CD45RA+ naive T cells. This TCR derives from a human donor in good health. Some libraries in this study had Jurkat cell RNA spiked in.

CDR3 residues: CASGQWTENTEASF. The CDR3 DNA reads as TGCGCCAGCGGCCAATGGACGGAGAACACTGAAGCTTCCTTT. The chain couples TRBV4-1 to TRBJ1-1; D gene unclear. CDR1 MGHRA and CDR2 YSYEKL come from the germline V gene. The CDR3 totals 14 residues.